This TCR beta chain was identified during a study of OX40 agonist ivuxolimab in advanced cancers. A note on the overall study: Ivuxolimab was an agonistic, fully human IgG2 monoclonal antibody directed against OX40 (CD134), a costimulatory receptor. Partial responses occurred in three dose-escalation patients, of whom one had hepatocellular carcinoma and two had cutaneous melanoma. In the dose-escalation cohort, 65% to 90% of patients were male, and the mean age was around 60 years, with a range of roughly 20 to 80. Among the 52 dose-escalation patients, some 20 had hepatocellular carcinoma, around 15 melanoma, 9 renal cell carcinoma and 9 head and neck cancer. Intravenous ivuxolimab was administered to patients every 2 weeks at six dose levels: 0.01, 0.1, 0.3, 1.5, 3 and 10 mg/kg. The paper reports the monotherapy dose-escalation portion (N = 52 patients) of the phase I ivuxolimab trial. Peripheral TCRbeta sequencing aimed to test whether ivuxolimab altered TCR sequence diversity and caused clonal T-cell expansion. Patients were allowed to have had prior anti-PD-1, anti-PD-L1 or anti-CTLA-4 therapy, and approximately 40% of the dose-escalation patients had previously received checkpoint inhibitors.

Patients with autoimmune disease history or receiving systemic immunosuppression were excluded from the trial. Peripheral blood for TCR sequencing was collected from all dose cohorts at baseline, on cycle 4 day 1, and on cycle 7 day 1. The samples were taken from a phase I, first-in-human, multicenter, open-label dose-escalation trial of ivuxolimab. Adults with locally advanced or metastatic melanoma, renal cell carcinoma, hepatocellular carcinoma or head and neck squamous cell carcinoma were enrolled in the trial. Before TCR sequencing, CD4+ T cells and CD8+ T cells from peripheral blood were sorted into separate populations. What the work shows at the level of the full study, not this receptor alone: In the 0.1-3.0 mg/kg groups, partial responders were among the patients with the lowest normalized peripheral clonal expansion, particularly in CD8+ T cells. Low levels of normalized T-cell clonal expansion were also shown by some nonresponding patients. At doses from 0.1 to 3.0 mg/kg, clonal expansion was seen in both CD4+ and CD8+ blood T cells between baseline and week 6. Which antigens the clonally expanded peripheral T cells were specific for was not determined. On average, CD8+ T cells showed more expanded clones than CD4+ T cells after ivuxolimab.

To sequence the TCRbeta CDR3 region, genomic DNA was isolated from the sorted cells. The immunoSEQ Assay was used for sequencing of TCRbeta CDR3 regions. The source is immuneACCESS, and TCRdb retained only in-frame sequences with V and J called. Part of the clones is not carried over; for the studies checked, unresolved V genes explain less than half of this, and the remainder is unexplained. The sample profile shows 90,000 to 130,000 clones; approximately 89% of them were found once. Jointly, the top ten make up less than 0.3% of the sample. The CDR3, cysteine through phenylalanine, is 16 amino acids long. Left in the record is the CDR3 DNA by itself, 48 bases read in frame from the first base. The junction carries 8 bases between V and J, which are trimmed by 0 bases and 0 bases respectively. Taken from the germline V gene, the CDR1 and CDR2 loops are LGHNA and YNFKEQ. This clone was detected once. Its recognized antigen is unknown. Base qualities were left out, and no much larger clone turns up one base away.

This sequence originates from an adult with an advanced solid tumor such as melanoma, head and neck, liver or kidney cancer. The chain employs TRBV4-2 and TRBJ2-2; confidence is insufficient to name the D gene. This specimen consisted of CD4+ or CD8+ T cells sorted from blood, obtained in a trial of the OX40 agonist ivuxolimab. CDR3 loop: CASSQDVASNTGELFF. The base sequence is TGTGCCAGCAGCCAAGACGTGGCTTCGAACACCGGGGAGCTGTTTTTT.